The entry below describes one T cell receptor (beta chain). What this receptor recognizes is not known. An end of the junction differs from the germline gene, which may be a read error. The sample comes from a study of tumor and adjacent non-tumor tissue in lung cancer (dated by TCRdb to 2017 to 2018). Study-level background: By cancer type, the cohort comprised eleven to twelve adenocarcinoma patients, 2 squamous cell carcinoma patients and 1 small cell lung cancer patient. Among the approximately 15 patients, ages ranged from about 31 to 76 years, approximately 10 were men and 5 were women, and disease was TNM stage I to III. Sequencing produced more than 100,000,000 productive TCRbeta reads in total, an average of about 4 million reads per sample. The study compared bulk TCRbeta repertoires from lung tumor tissue and matched distant non-tumor lung tissue of roughly 14 lung cancer patients. Some 31 paired specimens, one tumor and one normal lung sample per patient, were profiled by TCRbeta CDR3 sequencing. Broader findings and caveats from the paper: Neither the sequencing platform nor unique molecular identifiers are named or mentioned anywhere in the methods. Because peripheral blood was not sequenced, blood TCRbeta repertoires in the lung cancer patients of the study were not examined. Significantly higher TCR diversity was found in younger patients, and higher tumor TCR diversity was associated with shorter overall and disease-free survival. In normal lung, the top 100 clones accounted for a significantly larger cumulative share of the repertoire than in tumor tissue. Significantly higher TCR diversity (inverse Simpson) was observed in tumor tissue than in normal lung tissue (around 460 vs 160, P = 0.0075, Mann-Whitney U test). The cohort had only about 15 patients, and the authors noted that larger samples and more detailed clinical data are needed.

CDR1 and CDR2, per the germline V gene (reference sequence), are MNHNY and SVGAGI. CDR3 length: 16 amino acids, cysteine to phenylalanine. Only the CDR3 region is kept as DNA, spanning 48 bases read in frame from base 1. RNA was extracted from bulk unsorted tissue and checked for quality with a NanoDrop ND-1000 and an Agilent 2100. Donors were newly diagnosed lung cancer patients admitted for thoracic surgery in China between August and November 2014, without prior chemotherapy. Patients who had received previous radiotherapy or chemotherapy, or who had another concurrent cancer, were excluded from the study. Surgical tissue pieces of about 1-2.1 cm3 were preserved in RNAlater solution and were kept at -80 degrees C until use. The library came from multiplex PCR. Sequenced using an Illumina HiSeq 2500. Following protocols modified from ARM-PCR, the researchers constructed TCRbeta libraries through three rounds of nested PCR with primers (Table S4). Before sequencing, PCR products in the 200-500 bp range were cut out of the gel and cleaned up using the QIAquick gel extraction kit. From the authors' description of their analysis: Trimmomatic was used to clean the reads, FLASH merged the cleaned reads into complete CDR3 sequences, and MiTCR assigned the sequences to V(D)J germline segments. Clonal diversity was calculated as the inverse Simpson's index using VDJtools. Productive reads were defined as in-frame sequences without a premature stop codon. The public reads were quality trimmed at Q25 with fastp and then assembled into clones with MiXCR by TCRdb, keeping productive beta chains. Rows matching on CDR3 protein sequence are summarized as one entry with the most common DNA and genes. TCRdb's processing, not the authors' own work, is the source of the V and J calls. The sample contains around 79,000 distinct CDR3 sequences, 72% of them found a single time. In total, the top ten clones hold roughly 9% of the sample.

The TCR sequence derives from a woman aged 35 to 49 with non-small cell lung cancer. Sequencing input: lung tumor tissue. The V gene is TRBV6-6 and the J gene is TRBJ1-1, with a weak D call of TRBD1 (5 bases match). CDR3 sequence: CVTSNTGELTNNEAFF. Read as DNA, the sequence is TGTGTCACCTCAAATACGGGGGAGCTCACGAACAATGAAGCTTTCTTT.